One sample yielded the 3 T cell receptor beta chains listed below, sequenced in a study of blood T cells in healthy people across ages. Primers used in a second PCR of about 6 to 12 cycles were a sample-barcoded 5' primer and a J-beta primer mix. TCRdb reprocessed the 5' RACE reads with MiXCR, giving one entry per CDR3 protein. In the table there are hundreds of thousands of distinct CDR3 sequences, roughly 50% of which are singletons. Sequenced: blood. The receptors originated from a man aged 30 to 39 in good health.

The chain combines TRBV28 with TRBJ2-1; possibly TRBD2 for D (7 bases). The J call could be wrong; TRBJ2-7 is a better fit for the DNA end. CDR1 and CDR2 from the germline V gene are MDHEN and SYDVKM. The CDR3 has 15 amino acids. The CDR3 protein is CASISSGGRYYEQYF. The CDR3, as DNA: TGTGCCAGCATCTCCTCGGGGGGCCGATACTACGAGCAGTACTTC.

The genes are TRBV29-1 and TRBJ2-6, with 7 bases identical to TRBD1. CDR1 and CDR2 from the germline V gene are SQVTM and ANQGSEA. Trimming cost V 5 bases and J 2 bases; bases outside gene matches: 0. The CDR3 has 13 amino acids. The CDR3 nucleotides are TGCAGCGTTCAGGGGGCTGGGGCCAACGTCCTGACTTTC. This gives the protein CSVQGAGANVLTF.

The V call is TRBV5-6, the J call TRBJ2-7, with TRBD2 matching 11 bases. The CDR3 loop spans 18 amino acids. V dropped 5 bases and J dropped 3; count of bases not matched to a gene: 16. CDR1 is SGHDT, CDR2 YYEEEE, per germline. CDR3 protein: CASSQTDGRLAGFYEQYF. In DNA, the CDR3 is TGTGCCAGCAGTCAAACCGATGGGAGACTAGCGGGGTTCTACGAGCAGTACTTC.